These 22 T cell receptor beta chains were all obtained from the same sample, sequenced in a study of blood T cell repertoires in COVID-19. TCRdb's table, derived via immunoSEQ multiplex PCR, lists solely in-frame clones and lacks some. Here the sample spans approximately 500,000 clones, 85% to 90% being singletons. Sequencing input: peripheral blood. Receptors originate from a woman between 50 and 59 years old with COVID-19, enrolled during active disease.

The V gene is TRBV4-2, the J gene TRBJ2-7; D call uncertain. Trimming shortened V by 0 bases and J by 3 bases, and 15 bases separated the two germline ends. This CDR3 is built from 16 residues. The germline V gene encodes CDR1 LGHNA and CDR2 YNFKEQ. The CDR3 nucleotides are TGTGCCAGCAGCCAAGAGGCGGTCGGTTCGTACTACGAGCAGTACTTC. This encodes CASSQEAVGSYYEQYF.

This chain connects TRBV5-4 to TRBJ2-1, with a tentative D call TRBD2 (5 bases). V lost 0 bases to trimming and J lost 6 bases, with 13 bases between them. The length of the CDR3 is 15 residues. Germline V CDR1 and CDR2: SGHNT, YYREEE (reference sequence). CDR3 sequence: CASSLDSESSNEQFF. The CDR3, as DNA: TGTGCCAGCAGCTTGGATAGCGAGTCATCCAATGAGCAGTTCTTC.

V is TRBV3-1 (or the pseudogene TRBV3-2) and J is TRBJ2-3, with a tentative D call TRBD1 (5 bases). With 4 bases removed from V and 3 bases from J, the gap between germline ends came to 17 bases. The CDR3 spans 16 residues. Germline values: CDR1 LGHDT, CDR2 YNNKEL (reference sequence). The CDR3 DNA follows: TGTGCCAGCAGCCCGTGGGGCAGCGCTTTAACAGATACGCAGTATTTT. Its protein is CASSPWGSALTDTQYF.

This clone has just a few counts. The V gene is TRBV30, the J gene TRBJ1-1, with D tentatively TRBD1 (6 bases). Germline assignment: CDR1 GTSNPN and CDR2 SVGIG (reference sequence). This CDR3 contains 12 residues. V was clipped by 8 bases and J by 1 base, with 11 bases between them. CDR3 sequence (DNA): TGTGCCGGGGGCAGGGGGAACACTGAAGCTTTCTTT. It encodes CAGGRGNTEAFF.

V usage is TRBV6-5 and J usage is TRBJ1-1; D is perhaps TRBD1 (5 bases). The germline V gene has CDR1 MNHEY and CDR2 SVGAGI. Trimming cost V 4 bases and J 4 bases, with 10 bases left between them. The CDR3 spans 13 residues. In DNA form, the CDR3 reads TGTGCCAGCAGTTCCCAGGGTAGCACTGAAGCTTTCTTT. Amino acids: CASSSQGSTEAFF.

This clone is a singleton in its sample. The genes are TRBV5-1 and TRBJ1-1, with a weak D call TRBD1 (6 bases). This CDR3 has 14 amino acids. V lost 4 bases and J lost 5, with 15 bases in between. Germline-derived CDR1 and CDR2 are SGHRS and YFSETQ. The CDR3 spells CASSNTGFGTEAFF. The CDR3 DNA sequence: TGCGCCAGCAGCAATACAGGGTTTGGGACTGAAGCTTTCTTT.

V is TRBV4-2 and J is TRBJ1-1; 8 bases match TRBD1. This CDR3 contains 14 residues. Per germline, CDR1 LGHNA and CDR2 YNFKEQ. V dropped 6 bases and J dropped 4; count of bases not matched to a gene: 7. The CDR3 loop reads CASRGTGTSTEAFF. CDR3 nucleotide sequence: TGTGCCAGCAGAGGGACAGGAACATCCACTGAAGCTTTCTTT.

This chain connects TRBV10-3 to TRBJ2-1; 9 nucleotides line up with TRBD2. The CDR3 has 16 amino acids. J lost 6 bases, V lost 0 bases, and 6 bases had no gene match. Germline values: CDR1 ENHRY, CDR2 SYGVKD. The CDR3 region has the DNA TGTGCCATCAGTGAGTCTCGTAGCGGGGGAGGCAATGAGCAGTTCTTC. Its translation: CAISESRSGGGNEQFF.

As for this clone: Other nucleotide sequences from this sample produce the same CDR3. The V call is TRBV5-1, the J call TRBJ2-3, with a possible D match to TRBD2 (5 bases). V shed 0 bases and J shed 4 bases, with 15 bases lying between them. The CDR3 loop spans 16 amino acids. The germline V gene has CDR1 SGHRS and CDR2 YFSETQ. CDR3: CASSLDGRGSADTQYF. DNA for the CDR3: TGCGCCAGCAGCTTGGATGGCCGAGGGAGCGCAGATACGCAGTATTTT.

This chain joins TRBV9 and TRBJ1-1, with TRBD1 identical over 8 bases. V was pared by 4 bases and J by 0 bases, with 5 bases of the junction left unmatched. CDR3 length: 15 amino acids. Germline loops: CDR1 SGDLS, CDR2 YYNGEE. DNA of the CDR3: TGTGCCAGCAGCCCAGGGACAGGCGTGAACACTGAAGCTTTCTTT. The encoded protein is CASSPGTGVNTEAFF.

This clone was recorded once. CDR3 region: CASSERGETQYF. The CDR3 coding sequence is TGCGCCAGCAGCGAAAGGGGGGAGACCCAGTACTTC. The chain recombines TRBV5-1 with TRBJ2-5; D is perhaps TRBD1 (6 bases). Germline lookup yields CDR1 SGHRS and CDR2 YFSETQ. With 4 bases removed from V and 5 bases from J, the gap between germline ends came to 9 bases. The CDR3 has 12 residues.

The CDR3 region has the DNA TGTGCCAGCAGTTTATCCCCTTTATCGAAGGACACGAACTATGGCTACACCTTC. Translation: CASSLSPLSKDTNYGYTF. The chain uses TRBV28 and TRBJ1-2; a possible D gene is TRBD1 (5 bases). Between the trimmed V and J ends, which lost 1 base and 2 bases, there was a span of 20 bases. Germline V CDR1 and CDR2: MDHEN, SYDVKM. CDR3 length: 18 residues.

This clone was recorded once. The same CDR3 can be traced to other DNA sequences in this sample. The V gene is TRBV12-3 or TRBV12-4, the J gene TRBJ2-7; D not certain. Trimming pared 5 bases from V and 6 bases from J, leaving 8 bases between. This CDR3 is 11 amino acids long. CDR3 DNA sequence: TGTGCCAGCAGTCTGGCTGGCGAGCAGTACTTC. It yields the protein CASSLAGEQYF.

The chain recombines TRBV14 with TRBJ2-7; 7 bases match TRBD2. Per germline, CDR1 SGHDN and CDR2 FVKESK. The CDR3 runs 16 residues. J lost 0 bases, V lost 4 bases, and 9 bases had no gene match. CDR3 sequence (DNA): TGTGCCAGCAGCCTAGCCGGAGCTAGCGGCTCCTACGAGCAGTACTTC. It yields the protein CASSLAGASGSYEQYF.

The chain joins TRBV10-1 to TRBJ2-5, with 9 bases fitting TRBD2. J lost 4 bases, V lost 0 bases, and 3 bases had no gene match. Germline values: CDR1 WNHNN, CDR2 SYGVQD (reference sequence). This CDR3 contains 15 residues. The CDR3: CASSESAGGRETQYF. The CDR3 coding sequence is TGCGCCAGCAGTGAGTCGGCGGGGGGGCGAGAGACCCAGTACTTC.

CDR3 sequence: CASSPTGGSEPQHF. As DNA, the CDR3 is TGTGCCAGCAGTCCGACAGGGGGCTCTGAGCCCCAGCATTTT. The chain joins TRBV27 to TRBJ1-5; 10 nucleotides line up with TRBD1. Germline V gene sequence: CDR1 MNHEY, CDR2 SMNVEV (reference sequence). This CDR3 has 14 amino acids. The J segment lost 8 bases and the V segment lost 5 bases, leaving 6 bases of the junction unmatched.

This chain links TRBV18 with TRBJ2-7, with D unresolved. Germline values: CDR1 KGHSH, CDR2 LQKENI. The CDR3 is 14 amino acids. Trimming removed 3 bases at V and 3 bases at J, with 12 bases between. The CDR3 reads CASSPLGEYYEQYF. In DNA form, the CDR3 reads TGTGCCAGCTCACCTCTCGGTGAATACTACGAGCAGTACTTC.

This sequence joins TRBV28 and TRBJ2-3, with 15 bases aligning to TRBD2. The J segment lost 6 bases and the V segment lost 2 bases, leaving 9 bases of the junction unmatched. CDR3 length: 18 residues. The germline CDR1 and CDR2 sequences are MDHEN and SYDVKM. CDR3 loop: CASSLILGLAGGRDTQYF. The CDR3 nucleotides are TGTGCCAGCAGTTTAATATTGGGACTAGCGGGGGGTCGGGATACGCAGTATTTT.

The V call is TRBV3-1 (or the pseudogene TRBV3-2), the J call TRBJ1-5, with unresolved D. The CDR3 has 13 amino acids. Germline-derived CDR1 and CDR2 are LGHDT and YNNKEL (reference sequence). V was pared by 4 bases and J by 6 bases, with 10 bases between. The CDR3 protein is CASSPQLGQPQHF. The CDR3 DNA follows: TGTGCCAGCAGCCCCCAACTCGGTCAGCCCCAGCATTTT.

The chain is built from TRBV6-6 and TRBJ1-6; D gene ambiguous. Germline loops: CDR1 MNHNY, CDR2 SVGAGI (reference sequence). The ends were cut back, 5 bases at V and 10 bases at J, with 24 bases in the middle. This CDR3 comprises 17 residues. The CDR3, as DNA: TGTGCCAGCAGTCGCTCCTGGTCAGGAGTGGGAGGATCACCCCTCCACTTT. Its translation: CASSRSWSGVGGSPLHF.

This clone was detected only once. The rearrangement links TRBV5-4 to TRBJ2-7, with a weak D call TRBD2 (5 bases). This CDR3 has 14 residues. Germline V CDR1 and CDR2: SGHNT, YYREEE (reference sequence). The V and J ends lost 3 bases and 3 bases respectively, with 13 bases between them. CDR3 protein: CASSSSLVVYEQYF. CDR3 DNA sequence: TGTGCCAGCAGCTCGTCACTAGTAGTCTACGAGCAGTACTTC.

The chain links TRBV5-4 to TRBJ2-6; possible D gene TRBD1, 5 bases. Germline values: CDR1 SGHNT, CDR2 YYREEE (reference sequence). The CDR3 length is 15 residues. Trimming stripped 2 bases from V and 1 base from J, with 7 bases between. The CDR3 DNA follows: TGTGCCAGCAGCTTACAGGTTTCTGGGGCCAACGTCCTGACTTTC. Translated: CASSLQVSGANVLTF.